The 5 T cell receptor beta chains reported below all come from one sample, sequenced in a study of T cell repertoires in cytomegalovirus infection. The antigens these receptors bind are not known. One entry per CDR3 protein results from TCRdb running MiXCR on the reads. The table has about 830,000 distinct CDR3 sequences, approximately 32% seen once. Here the sequenced sample was cultured CD8+ T cells from PBMCs, taken from culture after CMV antigen stimulation. These receptors came from a human donor in good health (CMV status not recorded). Some clones in this sample may be carry-over from other donors' samples.

This clonotype was seen many times. This chain joins TRBV11-1 and TRBJ2-1, with TRBD1 identical over 8 bases. Germline V lookup: CDR1 SGHAT, CDR2 FQDESV (reference sequence). V shed 0 bases, J shed 6 bases, and the junction held 13 bases outside the gene matches. The CDR3 contains 18 residues. The CDR3 loop is CASSLANLGQVLFNEQFF. CDR3 bases: TGTGCCAGCAGCTTAGCAAACTTGGGACAGGTCCTTTTCAATGAGCAGTTCTTC.

CDR3 in DNA: TGTGCCAGCAGTTATATCGGCGAAGTAAGGCAAGAGACCCAGTACTTC. Protein: CASSYIGEVRQETQYF. The rearrangement joins TRBV6-2 or TRBV6-3 to TRBJ2-5; D unresolved. The CDR3 has 16 amino acids. CDR1 and CDR2 (germline): MNHEY, SVGEGT. V shed 3 bases and J shed 2 bases, with 16 bases lying between them.

The V and J genes are TRBV12-3 or TRBV12-4 and TRBJ1-1; TRBD1 matches 8 bases. J was trimmed by 4 bases and V by 3 bases; bases with no gene match: 7. The CDR3 consists of 15 residues. CDR3 nucleotides: TGTGCCAGCAGTTTGGAACAGACAGGGGCCACTGAAGCTTTCTTT. Its protein product is CASSLEQTGATEAFF.

This clonotype was detected only a few times. This chain uses TRBV27 with TRBJ1-2; D remains unclear. The V gene's germline CDR1 is MNHEY and CDR2 SMNVEV (reference sequence). This CDR3 region has 13 residues. V shed 2 bases and J shed 3 bases, with 7 bases lying between them. In DNA form, the CDR3 reads TGTGCCAGCAGTTTACAAGAGGACTATGGCTACACCTTC. Protein product: CASSLQEDYGYTF.

This sequence joins TRBV6-1 and TRBJ1-1; D call uncertain. The CDR3 consists of 17 residues. Trimming removed 0 bases from V and 0 bases from J, with 14 bases in between. Germline V gene sequence: CDR1 MNHNS, CDR2 SASEGT. This chain's CDR3 is CASSEAGGFGMNTEAFF. The CDR3 bases are TGTGCCAGCAGTGAAGCAGGAGGGTTTGGGATGAACACTGAAGCTTTCTTT.